A selection of T cell receptor beta chains follows, all from one sample in a study of regulatory T cells in long-lasting Graves disease. TCRdb re-derived calls from the multiplex PCR reads in MiXCR, one entry per CDR3 protein. The table has 600,000 to 800,000 distinct CDR3 sequences, 25% to 35% seen once. Sequencing used peripheral blood mononuclear cells (PBMCs), obtained when the disease was refractory, from a patient treated with antithyroid drugs. The receptors shown here come from a female donor with Graves disease. Each CDR3 is given with its conserved first and last residue. D genes are given only for firm matches. Rows give clone size only sometimes, using once, few, many, or a class for an expanded clone.

d_gene	v_gene	abundance	j_gene	CDR3aa	CDR3nt
-	TRBV2	few	TRBJ2-7	CASSEGGGLLAYEQYF	TGTGCCAGCAGTGAAGGGGGGGGCCTTTTAGCCTACGAGCAGTACTTC
-	TRBV20-1	few	TRBJ1-1	CSAVGRITEAFF	TGCAGTGCTGTAGGACGGATCACTGAAGCTTTCTTT
TRBD1	TRBV18	-	TRBJ1-6	CASSATGARNSPLHF	TGTGCCAGCTCAGCGACAGGGGCGAGGAATTCACCCCTCCACTTT
-	TRBV5-1	-	TRBJ2-2	CASSLVPGENTGELFF	TGCGCCAGCAGCTTGGTGCCCGGGGAAAACACCGGGGAGCTGTTTTTT
-	TRBV7-9	-	TRBJ1-5	CASSSGDEGNQPQHF	TGTGCCAGCAGCTCCGGAGACGAGGGCAATCAGCCCCAGCATTTT
-	TRBV28	many	TRBJ2-4	CASSLKADRRKNIQYF	TGTGCCAGCAGTTTGAAGGCGGACAGACGGAAAAACATTCAGTACTTC
-	TRBV5-1	few	TRBJ1-1	CASSLTPGFTEAFF	TGCGCCAGCAGCTTAACGCCCGGGTTCACTGAAGCTTTCTTT
TRBD1	TRBV5-1	few	TRBJ1-1	CASSFGTGRTEAFF	TGCGCCAGCAGCTTCGGGACAGGGAGGACTGAAGCTTTCTTT
-	TRBV28	few	TRBJ1-3	CASSLSGRSSAGNTIYF	TGTGCCAGCAGTTTATCAGGACGGTCGTCGGCCGGAAACACCATATATTTT
-	TRBV5-5	-	TRBJ1-5	CASSNPPGQPQHF	TGTGCCAGCAGCAACCCGCCTGGGCAGCCCCAGCATTTT
-	TRBV27	few	TRBJ1-2	CASSAPDSSYGYTF	TGTGCCAGCAGTGCACCCGACAGCAGTTATGGCTACACCTTC
TRBD2	TRBV5-1	few	TRBJ2-5	CASSLDVGRAGETQYF	TGCGCCAGCAGCTTGGATGTCGGGAGGGCCGGAGAGACCCAGTACTTC
-	TRBV2	many	TRBJ1-2	CASSGSQFYGYTF	TGTGCCAGCAGCGGCAGCCAGTTCTATGGCTACACCTTC
-	TRBV12-3/TRBV12-4	-	TRBJ1-5	CASSLPGPWGQPQHF	TGTGCCAGCAGTCTCCCCGGGCCCTGGGGCCAGCCCCAGCATTTT
-	TRBV10-3	few	TRBJ1-4	CAAKQDGTNEKLFF	TGTGCCGCAAAACAGGACGGAACTAATGAAAAACTGTTTTTT
-	TRBV5-5	-	TRBJ1-1	CASSLGVGPRSNTEAFF	TGTGCCAGCAGCTTGGGTGTGGGTCCTCGATCGAACACTGAAGCTTTCTTT
-	TRBV5-6	few	TRBJ1-1	CASSLERGRGEAFF	TGTGCCAGCAGCTTGGAACGTGGGCGAGGTGAAGCTTTCTTT
-	TRBV29-1	-	TRBJ1-2	CSVDWARGYGYTF	TGCAGCGTTGATTGGGCCAGGGGCTATGGCTACACCTTC
TRBD1	TRBV30	-	TRBJ2-2	CAWSRQGPGELFF	TGTGCCTGGAGTCGACAGGGCCCCGGGGAGCTGTTTTTT
TRBD1	TRBV12-3/TRBV12-4	few	TRBJ2-7	CASSLFVGQGAFEQYF	TGTGCCAGCAGTTTATTCGTCGGACAGGGGGCGTTTGAGCAGTACTTC
-	TRBV18	-	TRBJ2-3	CASSPRVPAADTQYF	TGTGCCAGCTCACCAAGGGTCCCCGCCGCAGATACGCAGTATTTT
-	TRBV4-1	few	TRBJ2-7	CASSQGRPAYEQYF	TGCGCCAGCAGCCAAGGGAGGCCAGCCTACGAGCAGTACTTC
TRBD2	TRBV12-3/TRBV12-4	many	TRBJ2-7	CASSPATSGRGKQYF	TGTGCCAGCAGCCCCGCCACTAGCGGGAGAGGAAAGCAGTACTTC
-	TRBV28	many	TRBJ1-5	CATDSIDSNQPQHF	TGTGCCACCGACAGTATTGATAGCAATCAGCCCCAGCATTTT
-	TRBV20-1	-	TRBJ2-6	CSATPSGANVLTF	TGCAGTGCCACTCCCTCTGGGGCCAACGTCCTGACTTTC
-	TRBV4-2	-	TRBJ1-4	CASSRRAGQPTSNEKLFF	TGTGCCAGCAGCCGAAGAGCCGGACAGCCTACCTCGAATGAAAAACTGTTTTTT
TRBD1	TRBV19	few	TRBJ1-2	CASSARQGGDGYTF	TGTGCCAGTAGTGCCCGACAGGGAGGAGATGGCTACACCTTC
-	TRBV19	few	TRBJ1-2	CASSIGNVGYTF	TGTGCCAGTAGTATTGGGAATGTCGGCTACACCTTC
-	TRBV20-1	many	TRBJ1-2	CSASVTADGYTF	TGCAGTGCTAGTGTGACCGCGGATGGCTACACCTTC
-	TRBV6-4	few	TRBJ1-2	CASSYSRQANYGYTF	TGTGCCAGCAGTTACTCGAGACAGGCTAACTATGGCTACACCTTC
TRBD1	TRBV2	many	TRBJ1-5	CASSPTGGTNQPQHF	TGTGCCAGCAGTCCGACAGGGGGCACGAATCAGCCCCAGCATTTT
TRBD1	TRBV5-1	few	TRBJ1-2	CASSPRTGGSEYGYTF	TGCGCCAGCAGCCCCAGGACAGGGGGCAGTGAATATGGCTACACCTTC
-	TRBV6-1	-	TRBJ2-2	CASRSGGVVAGELFF	TGTGCCAGCAGGTCGGGGGGCGTGGTGGCCGGGGAGCTGTTTTTT
TRBD1	TRBV10-3	once	TRBJ1-5	CAIREDRGHQPQHF	TGTGCCATCAGAGAGGACAGGGGGCATCAGCCCCAGCATTTT